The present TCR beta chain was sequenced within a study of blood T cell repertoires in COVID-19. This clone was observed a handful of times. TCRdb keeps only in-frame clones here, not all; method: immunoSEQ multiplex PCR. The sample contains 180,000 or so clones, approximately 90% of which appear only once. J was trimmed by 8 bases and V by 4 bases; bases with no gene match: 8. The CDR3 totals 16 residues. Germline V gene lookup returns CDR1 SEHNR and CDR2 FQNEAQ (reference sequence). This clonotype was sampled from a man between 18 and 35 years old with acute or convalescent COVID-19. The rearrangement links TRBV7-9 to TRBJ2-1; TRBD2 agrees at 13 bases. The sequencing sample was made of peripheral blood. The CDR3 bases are TGTGCCAGCAGCTCGGAACTAGCGGGGGGGCTCGATGAGCAGTTCTTC. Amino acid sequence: CASSSELAGGLDEQFF.